Included here is one T cell receptor beta chain sequence, with context. This sample is drawn from a study of T cell changes during pregnancy in multiple sclerosis. The germline gives CDR1 SGHDN, CDR2 FVKESK. The CDR3 has 16 amino acids. Unmatched junction bases numbered 4, after V lost 4 bases and J lost 2 bases. Some clones are missing from TCRdb's copy, which holds only in-frame ones; the method was immunoSEQ multiplex PCR. Of tens of thousands of clones in the sample, roughly 88% were seen once. The chain uses TRBV14 and TRBJ2-5; 13 bases map to TRBD2. This TCR was sampled from a female donor with multiple sclerosis, enrolled in a pregnancy study. Sequenced here: peripheral blood, sampled in the first trimester of pregnancy. CDR3 region: CASSPGLAGRQETQYF. In nucleotides, the CDR3 is TGTGCCAGCAGCCCGGGACTAGCGGGAAGGCAAGAGACCCAGTACTTC.